This T cell receptor (beta chain) was captured by sequencing in a study of shared clonotypes between healthy human individuals. Study context: Each donor's CD4 naive and CD4 memory cells filled three plates apiece, CD8 naive two, and CD8 memory one.

Broader study findings: Non-shared clonotypes showed lower generation probabilities than clonotypes common to all four donors. Among several donors, about 5% of naive CD4 clonotypes were found in common. In the sorted subsets, rarefaction showed sequencing was incomplete despite large depth.

The CDR3 runs to 14 residues. With 3 bases removed from V and 2 bases from J, the gap between germline ends came to 9 bases. Germline V gene sequence: CDR1 MNHNS, CDR2 SASEGT. A remark on this clone: As yet, its antigen is unknown.

Generated by immunoSEQ multiplex PCR, the TCRdb table keeps only in-frame clones and is missing some. The sample yields a few million clones, approximately 94% seen once. The V call is TRBV6-1, the J call TRBJ2-3; possible D gene TRBD2, 5 bases. The TCR comes from a man aged 18 to 30 in good health. The specimen was naive CD4+ T cells sorted from blood. The subset is: CD45RA+ positively selected. The CDR3 DNA reads TGTGCCAGCAGTGACCCGGGAATCACAGATACGCAGTATTTT. It specifies CASSDPGITDTQYF.